The 26 T cell receptor beta chains given below trace back to one sample, sequenced in a study of beta chain features in type 1 diabetes. All of the isolated RNA was reverse transcribed, so expressed TCRB transcripts were sequenced. The assay was immunoSEQ multiplex PCR, and TCRdb's table has in-frame clones only and misses some. The top ten hold more than 1% of the sample, which has 250,000 to 300,000 clones, 8% seen once. Sequences were obtained from central memory CD4+ T cells from blood. These receptors came from a woman between 18 and 29 years old in good health.

V is TRBV27 and J is TRBJ2-7; a weak D match, TRBD1 (6 bases). The CDR3 consists of 15 residues. Germline V CDR1 and CDR2: MNHEY, SMNVEV (reference sequence). V dropped 5 bases and J dropped 2 bases, with 16 bases sitting between them. In DNA form, the CDR3 reads TGTGCCAGCAGTCCACAGGGCTTACTTGCCTACGAGCAGTACTTC. Protein sequence: CASSPQGLLAYEQYF.

This clone was detected only a few times. A much more abundant neighbour one base away suggests this may be a read error. J is TRBJ2-2 and V is TRBV6-6, with D perhaps TRBD1 (6 bases). CDR3 length: 13 amino acids. V was trimmed by 6 bases and J by 2 bases, leaving 7 bases between them. Per germline, CDR1 MNHNY and CDR2 SVGAGI (reference sequence). CDR3 coding DNA: TGTGCCAGCAGGGACAGCAACACCGGGGAGCTGTTTTTT. Translating it yields CASRDSNTGELFF.

J is TRBJ1-4 and V is TRBV15; a weak D match, TRBD1 (5 bases). The V end was cut by 6 bases, the J end by 8 bases, with 16 bases between. This CDR3 region has 14 residues. The germline V gene encodes CDR1 LNHNV and CDR2 YYDKDF (reference sequence). The CDR3 DNA reads as TGTGCCACCAGTGTACCAGGGACTGAAGAAAAACTGTTTTTT. It is translated as CATSVPGTEEKLFF. The whole variable domain, remainder taken from reference TRBV15 and TRBJ1-4, is DAMVIQNPRYQVTQFGKPVTLSCSQTLNHNVMYWYQQKSSQAPKLLFHYYDKDFNNEADTPDNFQSRRPNTSFCFLDIRSPGLGDTAMYLCATSVPGTEEKLFFGSGTQLSVL.

This chain links TRBV27 with TRBJ1-2; 9 bases map to TRBD1. J gave up 10 bases and V 5 bases, and 11 bases lay outside the gene matches. The CDR3 totals 14 residues. Germline V lookup: CDR1 MNHEY, CDR2 SMNVEV (reference sequence). DNA of the CDR3: TGTGCCAGCAGTCCACAGGGGGCCTCCGGGGTCTACACCTTC. As protein: CASSPQGASGVYTF.

The J gene is TRBJ2-3, the V gene TRBV9, with 11 bases aligning to TRBD2. Germline V gives CDR1 SGDLS, CDR2 YYNGEE. This CDR3 spans 17 amino acids. Trimming took 4 bases from V and 1 from J; bases not matched to a gene: 8. CDR3 nucleotide sequence: TGTGCCAGCAGCCCCCGACTAGCGGGAATGGGCACAGATACGCAGTATTTT. Amino acids: CASSPRLAGMGTDTQYF.

This chain joins TRBV7-3 and TRBJ2-6, with D tentatively TRBD1 (6 bases). Trimming took 5 bases from V and 2 from J, leaving 10 bases between them. The CDR3 extends over 15 amino acids. From germline, CDR1 is SGHTA and CDR2 FQGTGA. The CDR3 nucleotides read TGTGCCAGCAGCGCCACAGGGACTGGGGCCAACGTCCTGACTTTC. As protein: CASSATGTGANVLTF. The whole variable domain, filled in from reference TRBV7-3 and TRBJ2-6, reads GAGVSQTPSNKVTEKGKYVELRCDPISGHTALYWYRQSLGQGPEFLIYFQGTGAADDSGLPNDRFFAVRPEGSVSTLKIQRTERGDSAVYLCASSATGTGANVLTFGAGSRLTVL.

This clone was seen a few times. The chain has TRBV6-5 and TRBJ2-5; D is uncertain. V was pared by 0 bases and J by 2 bases, with 10 bases between. Germline V gene data show CDR1 as MNHEY and CDR2 as SVGAGI. The CDR3 sequence is 15 residues long. This CDR3 is CASSYSMLGQETQYF. The CDR3, as DNA: TGTGCCAGCAGTTACTCGATGCTAGGGCAAGAGACCCAGTACTTC.

CDR3 loop: CASSSITVDEQFF. CDR3 DNA: TGTGCCAGCAGCTCCATCACGGTGGATGAGCAGTTCTTC. V usage is TRBV7-2 and J usage is TRBJ2-1; D gene uncertain. The V end was cut by 4 bases, the J end by 8 bases, with 12 bases between. Germline lookup yields CDR1 SGHTA and CDR2 FQGNSA. The length of the CDR3 is 13 residues.

This clone has at least ten counts. This chain connects TRBV28 to TRBJ1-2; D may be TRBD1 (6 bases). Germline loops: CDR1 MDHEN, CDR2 SYDVKM. There are 15 residues in the CDR3. V was cut by 3 bases and J by 4 bases, with 15 bases left in between. The CDR3 bases are TGTGCCAGCAGTTTCCAGGGGAGATTGGGCTATGGCTACACCTTC. The encoded protein is CASSFQGRLGYGYTF.

This chain uses TRBV6-5 with TRBJ1-1; D gene unclear. This CDR3 is built from 15 residues. CDR1 is MNHEY, CDR2 SVGAGI, per germline. Trimming stripped 2 bases from V and 0 bases from J, with 10 bases between. CDR3: CASSYGQAVNTEAFF. The DNA of the CDR3 is TGTGCCAGCAGTTACGGGCAGGCGGTGAACACTGAAGCTTTCTTT.

CDR3 protein: CASTEFWRGHTSIANEQFF. In DNA form, the CDR3 reads TGTGCCAGCACCGAGTTTTGGAGGGGGCATACCAGTATTGCCAATGAGCAGTTCTTC. The chain has TRBV28 and TRBJ2-1, with a weak D call TRBD1 (7 bases). This CDR3 has 19 residues. CDR1 and CDR2 from the germline V gene are MDHEN and SYDVKM. V was cut by 7 bases and J by 6 bases, with 31 bases left in between.

The sample holds many counts of this clone. The genes are TRBV5-4 and TRBJ2-7, with D possibly matching TRBD2 (7 bases). V lost 3 bases, J lost 5 bases, and 21 bases lay in between. This CDR3 comprises 16 residues. Per the germline V gene, CDR1 is SGHNT and CDR2 is YYREEE (reference sequence). The CDR3 is CASSSTTGGRGDEQYF. The DNA for the CDR3 is TGTGCCAGCAGCTCGACCACCGGGGGGCGAGGGGACGAGCAGTACTTC.

The chain has TRBV4-3 and TRBJ1-2; no definite D call. The germline V gene has CDR1 LGHNA and CDR2 YSLEER. The CDR3 has 13 amino acids. V lost 2 bases, J lost 3 bases, and 7 bases lay in between. Written as DNA, the CDR3 is TGCGCCAGCAGCCAAACAGATCACTATGGCTACACCTTC. Protein product: CASSQTDHYGYTF.

This clone was seen more than once but under ten times. J is TRBJ2-1 and V is TRBV6-6; TRBD1 aligns across 7 bases. The CDR3 has 14 residues. V lost 6 bases and J lost 7; bases outside the gene matches: 9. CDR1 is MNHNY and CDR2 is SVGAGI in the germline V gene (reference sequence). The CDR3 protein is CASSLGQDRNEQFF. CDR3 bases: TGTGCCAGCAGCCTAGGACAGGATAGGAATGAGCAGTTCTTC.

The chain couples TRBV9 to TRBJ2-2; TRBD1 or TRBD2 may be the D gene (5 bases each). CDR1 is SGDLS and CDR2 is YYNGEE in the germline V gene. Trimming took 4 bases from V and 4 from J, leaving 14 bases between them. This CDR3 contains 15 residues. The CDR3 protein is CASSSRGGLTGELFF. The CDR3 DNA follows: TGTGCCAGCAGCTCTCGGGGCGGGCTCACCGGGGAGCTGTTTTTT.

This clone was counted only a few times. The V and J genes are TRBV19 and TRBJ1-5; D might be TRBD1 (6 bases). Trimming pared 5 bases from V and 5 bases from J, leaving 13 bases between. CDR3 length equals 14 residues. Germline V gene lookup returns CDR1 LNHDA and CDR2 SQIVND (reference sequence). Written as DNA, the CDR3 is TGTGCCAGTAGTGATGGACAGACTTATCAGCCCCAGCATTTT. Its translation: CASSDGQTYQPQHF.

The chain links TRBV5-1 to TRBJ2-5, with D unresolved. The CDR3 covers 14 residues. V was clipped by 0 bases and J by 0 bases, with 6 bases between them. Germline V gene sequence: CDR1 SGHRS, CDR2 YFSETQ. The CDR3: CASSLAPDQETQYF. For the CDR3, the DNA is TGCGCCAGCAGCTTGGCACCCGACCAAGAGACCCAGTACTTC.

This clone was seen repeatedly, ten times or more. The rearrangement joins TRBV27 to TRBJ2-7, with D perhaps matching TRBD2 (5 bases). Germline CDR1 reads MNHEY; CDR2 reads SMNVEV (reference sequence). The CDR3 extends over 14 amino acids. The germline V and J ends were trimmed by 7 bases and 2 bases, with 15 bases remaining between them. The CDR3 protein is CASTASGRTYEQYF. CDR3 nucleotide sequence: TGTGCCAGCACCGCCTCGGGGAGAACCTACGAGCAGTACTTC.

This clone was counted a few times. V and J are TRBV18 and TRBJ2-7; TRBD2 might be the D (6 bases). Germline-derived CDR1 and CDR2 are KGHSH and LQKENI. V lost 6 bases to trimming and J lost 1 base, with 10 bases between them. This CDR3 region has 13 residues. The CDR3, as DNA: TGTGCCAGCTCTTCGCGGGATTCCTACGAGCAGTACTTC. This sequence encodes CASSSRDSYEQYF.

The chain recombines TRBV7-2 with TRBJ1-1, with D uncertain. Germline values: CDR1 SGHTA, CDR2 FQGNSA. CDR3 size: 13 residues. V was shortened by 2 bases and J by 2 bases, with 6 bases between the two germline ends. CDR3 in DNA: TGTGCCAGCAGCTTACAGAAAAACACTGAAGCTTTCTTT. Amino acid sequence: CASSLQKNTEAFF.

Many counts were recorded for this clone. The gene calls are TRBV6-5 and TRBJ2-5; possible D gene TRBD2, 6 bases. Germline V gives CDR1 MNHEY, CDR2 SVGAGI. Trimming shortened V by 1 base and J by 5 bases, and 11 bases separated the two germline ends. This CDR3 is 14 amino acids long. The CDR3 bases are TGTGCCAGCAGTTACTGGACCGGAGGGGAGACCCAGTACTTC. It specifies CASSYWTGGETQYF.

The gene calls are TRBV11-1 and TRBJ2-7; 11 nucleotides line up with TRBD1. This CDR3 comprises 14 residues. The germline V gene encodes CDR1 SGHAT and CDR2 FQDESV (reference sequence). V lost 5 bases, J lost 9 bases, and 9 bases stayed unmatched. This CDR3 is CASSRGQGAFVQYV. In DNA form, the CDR3 reads TGTGCCAGCAGCCGTGGACAGGGGGCCTTTGTGCAGTACGTC.

The chain recombines TRBV7-9 with TRBJ2-1; maybe TRBD2 (5 bases). Germline CDR1 is SEHNR and CDR2 is FQNEAQ (reference sequence). This CDR3 contains 13 residues. V was clipped by 5 bases and J by 7 bases, with 12 bases between them. The chain's CDR3 is CASSPGNGNEQFF. The DNA of the CDR3 is TGTGCCAGCAGCCCCGGGAACGGGAATGAGCAGTTCTTC. The full variable domain, in which reference TRBV7-9 and TRBJ2-1 provide the parts outside the CDR3, is DTGVSQNPRHKITKRGQNVTFRCDPISEHNRLYWYRQTLGQGPEFLTYFQNEAQLEKSRLLSDRFSAERPKGSFSTLEIQRTEQGDSAMYLCASSPGNGNEQFFGPGTRLTVL.

This clone turned up a few times. The gene calls are TRBV5-6 and TRBJ2-5; the D gene is possibly TRBD2 (6 bases). This CDR3 region has 12 residues. CDR1 is SGHDT and CDR2 is YYEEEE in the germline V gene. Trimming took off 0 bases at V and 13 bases at J, with 13 bases between the two ends. As DNA, the CDR3 is TGTGCCAGCAGCTTGGAGAGGAGGGATCCGTACTTC. Its translation: CASSLERRDPYF.

The chain joins TRBV4-3 to TRBJ2-1; D not certain. The CDR3 totals 12 residues. Germline values: CDR1 LGHNA, CDR2 YSLEER. V gave up 4 bases and J gave up 15 bases, with 16 bases separating them. CDR3 sequence (DNA): TGCGCCAGCAGCCGACGGACCGACGACTGGTTCTTC. Translation gives CASSRRTDDWFF.

This chain connects TRBV7-2 to TRBJ1-6, with TRBD1 identical over 8 bases. There are 15 residues in the CDR3. Germline CDR1 reads SGHTA; CDR2 reads FQGNSA. V gave up 5 bases and J gave up 9 bases; unmatched junction bases: 9. CDR3: CASSVRRDRGSPLHF. The CDR3 nucleotides are TGTGCCAGCAGCGTGCGTCGAGACAGGGGTTCACCCCTCCACTTT. Drawing the rest from reference TRBV7-2 and TRBJ1-6, the complete variable domain is GAGVSQSPSNKVTEKGKDVELRCDPISGHTALYWYRQSLGQGLEFLIYFQGNSAPDKSGLPSDRFSAERTGGSVSTLTIQRTQQEDSAVYLCASSVRRDRGSPLHFGNGTRLTVT.